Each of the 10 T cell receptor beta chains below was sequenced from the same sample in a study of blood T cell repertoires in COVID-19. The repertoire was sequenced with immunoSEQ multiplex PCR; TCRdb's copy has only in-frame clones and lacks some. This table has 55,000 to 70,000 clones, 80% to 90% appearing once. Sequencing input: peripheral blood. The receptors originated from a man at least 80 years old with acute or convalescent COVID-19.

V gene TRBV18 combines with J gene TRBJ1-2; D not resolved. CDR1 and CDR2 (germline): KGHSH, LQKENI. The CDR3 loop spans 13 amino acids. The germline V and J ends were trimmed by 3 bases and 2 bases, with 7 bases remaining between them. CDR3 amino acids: CASSPSENYGYTF. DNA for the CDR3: TGTGCCAGCTCACCGTCCGAGAACTATGGCTACACCTTC.

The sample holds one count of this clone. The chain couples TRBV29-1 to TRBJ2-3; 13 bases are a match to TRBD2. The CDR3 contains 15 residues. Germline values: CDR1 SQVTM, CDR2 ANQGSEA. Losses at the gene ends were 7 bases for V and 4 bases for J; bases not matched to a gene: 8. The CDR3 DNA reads TGCAGCGCCGCCGGACTAGCGGGAGTACCAGATACGCAGTATTTT. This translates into CSAAGLAGVPDTQYF.

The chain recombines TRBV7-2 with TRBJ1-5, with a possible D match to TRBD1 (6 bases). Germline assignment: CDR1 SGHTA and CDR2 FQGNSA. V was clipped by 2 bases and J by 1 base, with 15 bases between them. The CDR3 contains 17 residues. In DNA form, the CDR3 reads TGTGCCAGCAGCTTAAATCCGACAGGCTCAAGCAATCAGCCCCAGCATTTT. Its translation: CASSLNPTGSSNQPQHF.

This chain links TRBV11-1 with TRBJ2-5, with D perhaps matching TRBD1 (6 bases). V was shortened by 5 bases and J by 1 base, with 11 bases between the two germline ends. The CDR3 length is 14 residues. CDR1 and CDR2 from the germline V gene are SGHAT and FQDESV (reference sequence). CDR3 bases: TGTGCCAGCAGCCGTCGGGACATCCAAGAGACCCAGTACTTC. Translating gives CASSRRDIQETQYF.

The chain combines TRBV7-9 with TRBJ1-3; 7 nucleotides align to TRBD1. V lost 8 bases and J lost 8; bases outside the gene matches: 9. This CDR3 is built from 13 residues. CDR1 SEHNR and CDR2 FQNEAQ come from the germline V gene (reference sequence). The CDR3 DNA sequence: TGTGCCAGCGAGCTTAACAGGGGTGACACCATATATTTT. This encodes CASELNRGDTIYF.

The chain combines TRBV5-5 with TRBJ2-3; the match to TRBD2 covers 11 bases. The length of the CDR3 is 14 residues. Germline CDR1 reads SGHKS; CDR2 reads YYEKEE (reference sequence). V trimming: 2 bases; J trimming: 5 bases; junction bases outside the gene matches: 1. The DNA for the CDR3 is TGTGCCAGCAGCTTCCTAGCGGGGGGAGATACGCAGTATTTT. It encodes CASSFLAGGDTQYF. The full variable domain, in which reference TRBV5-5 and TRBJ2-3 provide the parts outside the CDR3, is DAGVTQSPTHLIKTRGQQVTLRCSPISGHKSVSWYQQVLGQGPQFIFQYYEKEERGRGNFPDRFSARQFPNYSSELNVNALLLGDSALYLCASSFLAGGDTQYFGPGTRLTVL.

The CDR3 spells CASSRRGALHF. The CDR3 nucleotides read TGTGCCAGCAGCCGGCGGGGGGCCCTCCACTTT. J is TRBJ1-6 and V is TRBV3-1 (or the pseudogene TRBV3-2), with D tentatively TRBD1 (5 bases). The germline CDR1 and CDR2 sequences are LGHDT and YNNKEL (reference sequence). This CDR3 is built from 11 residues. V was shortened by 4 bases and J by 14 bases, with 9 bases between the two germline ends.

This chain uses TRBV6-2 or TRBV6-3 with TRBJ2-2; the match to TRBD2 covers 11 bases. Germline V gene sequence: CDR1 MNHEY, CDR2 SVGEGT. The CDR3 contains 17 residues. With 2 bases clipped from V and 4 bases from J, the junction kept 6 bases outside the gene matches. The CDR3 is CASSYMGLAETTGELFF. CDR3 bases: TGTGCCAGCAGTTACATGGGACTAGCGGAAACCACCGGGGAGCTGTTTTTT.

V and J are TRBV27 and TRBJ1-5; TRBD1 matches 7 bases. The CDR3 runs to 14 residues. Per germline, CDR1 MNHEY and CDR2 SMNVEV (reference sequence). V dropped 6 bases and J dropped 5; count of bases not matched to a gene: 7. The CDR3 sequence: CASSPTGWYQPQHF. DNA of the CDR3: TGTGCCAGCAGCCCGACAGGGTGGTATCAGCCCCAGCATTTT.

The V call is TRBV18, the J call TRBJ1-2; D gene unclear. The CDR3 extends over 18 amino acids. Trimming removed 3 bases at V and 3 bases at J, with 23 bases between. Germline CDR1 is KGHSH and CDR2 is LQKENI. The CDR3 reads CASSPSQVRQTHYYGYTF. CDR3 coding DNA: TGTGCCAGCTCACCCAGTCAAGTTAGGCAGACTCACTACTATGGCTACACCTTC.